One sample yielded the 12 T cell receptor beta chains listed below, sequenced in a study of blood T cell repertoires in COVID-19. The table came from immunoSEQ multiplex PCR; TCRdb's copy has only in-frame clones and leaves some out. Of some 100,000 clones detected, approximately 86% appear once; the ten largest clones hold roughly 8.3%. Sequenced input: peripheral blood. The receptors were sampled from a woman in her 70s with acute or convalescent COVID-19.

The rearrangement joins TRBV28 to TRBJ2-7; TRBD2 matches 10 bases. Germline CDR1 is MDHEN and CDR2 is SYDVKM. The trim removed 5 bases at V and 4 bases at J, leaving 8 bases unmatched. The CDR3 extends over 15 amino acids. CDR3 bases: TGTGCCAGCAGTGGACGGGCTAGCGGGAGTTACGAGCAGTACTTC. Translating it yields CASSGRASGSYEQYF.

This chain uses TRBV11-2 with TRBJ2-2; D is perhaps TRBD2 (5 bases). Germline V gives CDR1 SGHAT, CDR2 FQNNGV. With 0 bases removed from V and 4 bases from J, the gap between germline ends came to 6 bases. The CDR3 has 14 amino acids. The CDR3, as DNA: TGTGCCAGCAGCTTAGATGGGAGCACCGGGGAGCTGTTTTTT. Residues: CASSLDGSTGELFF.

The J gene is TRBJ1-6, the V gene TRBV7-8; D is uncertain. V was shortened by 5 bases and J by 3 bases, with 14 bases between the two germline ends. The CDR3 contains 16 residues. CDR1 SGHVS and CDR2 FQNEAQ come from the germline V gene. This chain's CDR3 is CASSPRSIDYNSPLHF. CDR3 nucleotide sequence: TGTGCCAGCAGCCCCCGCTCGATAGACTATAATTCACCCCTCCACTTT.

The chain recombines TRBV11-2 with TRBJ1-5; TRBD1 might be the D (5 bases). In germline, CDR1 is SGHAT, CDR2 FQNNGV. This CDR3 has 15 amino acids. The V and J ends lost 5 bases and 5 bases respectively, with 16 bases between them. The chain's CDR3 is CASSPRRGVDQPQHF. The DNA for the CDR3 is TGTGCCAGCAGCCCCCGACGGGGGGTCGATCAGCCCCAGCATTTT.

J is TRBJ1-1 and V is TRBV5-1; D unclear. The CDR3 has 12 amino acids. The germline V and J ends were trimmed by 0 bases and 7 bases, with 7 bases remaining between them. CDR1 and CDR2 from the germline V gene are SGHRS and YFSETQ. The CDR3 DNA is TGCGCCAGCAGCTTGGAGGCGGGTGAAGCTTTCTTT. As protein: CASSLEAGEAFF.

This clone was observed once. The rearrangement uses TRBV27 and TRBJ2-7; D is unresolved. Trimming removed 2 bases from V and 0 bases from J, with 8 bases in between. Germline values: CDR1 MNHEY, CDR2 SMNVEV (reference sequence). This CDR3 comprises 14 residues. The CDR3 sequence: CASSLNANSYEQYF. The CDR3 DNA is TGTGCCAGCAGTTTAAATGCTAACTCCTACGAGCAGTACTTC.

This chain connects TRBV6-4 to TRBJ2-1; 9 bases fit TRBD2. The CDR3 contains 13 residues. The trim removed 4 bases at V and 7 bases at J, leaving 2 bases unmatched. Germline lookup yields CDR1 MRHNA and CDR2 SNTAGT. This CDR3 is CASSAGLANEQFF. The CDR3 nucleotides are TGTGCCAGCAGTGCGGGACTAGCAAATGAGCAGTTCTTC.

This rearrangement joins TRBV5-5 to TRBJ2-7; 7 bases are shared with TRBD1. The CDR3 sequence is 13 residues long. Trimming cost V 4 bases and J 6 bases; bases outside gene matches: 7. CDR1 is SGHKS, CDR2 YYEKEE, per germline (reference sequence). CDR3 in amino acids: CASSRTGFGEQYF. CDR3 nucleotides: TGTGCCAGCAGCAGGACAGGCTTCGGCGAGCAGTACTTC.

This chain joins TRBV6-5 and TRBJ1-1; TRBD1 might be the D (6 bases). V lost 4 bases and J 0 bases, leaving 12 bases between the germline ends. This CDR3 contains 15 residues. In germline, CDR1 is MNHEY, CDR2 SVGAGI. The CDR3 region is CASSSPGVLNTEAFF. DNA for the CDR3: TGTGCCAGCAGTTCGCCAGGGGTTTTGAACACTGAAGCTTTCTTT.

J is TRBJ2-7 and V is TRBV27, with D possibly TRBD1 on 6 matching bases. Trimming shortened V by 5 bases and J by 3 bases, and 14 bases separated the two germline ends. The CDR3 loop spans 14 amino acids. Germline CDR1 MNHEY, CDR2 SMNVEV (reference sequence). For the CDR3, the DNA is TGTGCCAGCAGTATCGGGACAAATTACTACGAGCAGTACTTC. Its protein is CASSIGTNYYEQYF.

V is TRBV18 and J is TRBJ2-7; D gene unclear. This CDR3 is 16 amino acids long. Germline CDR1 KGHSH, CDR2 LQKENI. The V and J ends lost 0 bases and 0 bases respectively, with 12 bases between them. The CDR3 protein is CASSPPVTVNSYEQYF. The CDR3 DNA reads as TGTGCCAGCTCACCACCTGTTACAGTCAACTCCTACGAGCAGTACTTC.

The chain couples TRBV5-5 to TRBJ2-2, with D uncertain. The CDR3 runs to 14 residues. From germline, CDR1 is SGHKS and CDR2 YYEKEE (reference sequence). Trimming stripped 2 bases from V and 3 bases from J, with 8 bases between. The CDR3 region is CASSFQAYTGELFF. The CDR3 DNA reads TGTGCCAGCAGCTTTCAGGCCTACACCGGGGAGCTGTTTTTT.